This TCR beta chain was identified in a study of persistence of HIV-infected CD4 T cells. Trimming took 2 bases from V and 5 from J, leaving 15 bases between them. Germline CDR1 MNHEY, CDR2 SMNVEV (reference sequence). This CDR3 is 15 amino acids long. Sequencing used immunoSEQ version 4 in survey mode. Measured with immunoSEQ multiplex PCR; TCRdb has only the in-frame clones, and not every one. Seen here are tens of thousands of clones, 70% to 80% observed once, and the top ten hold approximately 15%. A note on this clone: Its antigen is currently unknown.

An overlapping HIV-1 Gag peptide pool stimulated these cells at roughly 1 ug/peptide/mL. Sorted nonresponding memory CD4+ T cells were CD40L-negative, CD69-negative, CD45RO-high. Here the sequenced sample was CD4+ T cells sorted from PBMCs after approximately 19-hour stimulation, taken from a patient who received antiretroviral therapy. The sequence derives from an adult man with HIV who was CMV-seropositive. The chain has TRBV27 and TRBJ1-2; D perhaps matches TRBD1 (6 bases). This CDR3 is CASSLADRTPYGYTF. The CDR3 bases are TGTGCCAGCAGTTTAGCGGACAGAACCCCTTATGGCTACACCTTC.